This is a list of T cell receptor beta chains from one sample in a study of T cells in localized non-small cell lung cancer. The table came from immunoSEQ multiplex PCR; TCRdb's copy has only in-frame clones and leaves some out. The repertoire holds about 48,000 clones, with approximately 77% as singletons. This specimen consisted of peripheral blood, obtained before any cancer treatment. The receptors shown here come from a man aged 40 to 70 with stage I squamous cell lung carcinoma. Both conserved end residues are part of each CDR3. A D gene is named only where the DNA matches it firmly. Expanded clones get a size class; other rows say once, few or many, or leave the size out.

clone size,D gene,V gene,J gene,CDR3 length,CDR3 DNA,CDR3 protein
.,.,TRBV18,TRBJ1-5,15,TGTGCCAGCTCACCAGGCAGGGAGGAGAATCAGCCCCAGCATTTT,CASSPGREENQPQHF
.,.,TRBV18,TRBJ2-3,12,TGTGCCAGCTCACCAGGCACAGATACGCAGTATTTT,CASSPGTDTQYF
.,.,TRBV30,TRBJ2-3,12,TGTGCCCAAAGTGGGGGGACAGATACGCAGTATTTT,CAQSGGTDTQYF
few,.,TRBV7-2,TRBJ1-1,15,TGTGCCAGCAGCGTCCACGCTGGGATGGGGGTCGGAGCTTTCTTT,CASSVHAGMGVGAFF
.,TRBD1,TRBV28,TRBJ2-7,13,TGTGCCAGCAGCCGCCCGGGACAGTACGAGCAGTACTTC,CASSRPGQYEQYF
.,TRBD1,TRBV29-1,TRBJ1-1,14,TGCAGCGGTTATCCAGGGGGTTCGAACACTGAAGCTTTCTTT,CSGYPGGSNTEAFF
.,.,TRBV13,TRBJ2-3,14,TGTGCCAGCAGCTCTCTGGGGGAGTCGGATACGCAGTATTTT,CASSSLGESDTQYF
.,.,TRBV6-5,TRBJ1-4,11,TGTGCCAGCGGACCTAATGAAAAACTGTTTTTT,CASGPNEKLFF
.,.,TRBV7-2,TRBJ1-3,12,TGTGCCAGCAGCTTTTCTAGAAACACCATATATTTT,CASSFSRNTIYF
few,.,TRBV4-1,TRBJ1-6,14,TGCGCCAGCAGCCAATGGACGGCGAGATCACCCCTCCACTTT,CASSQWTARSPLHF
.,.,TRBV7-2,TRBJ2-5,12,TGTGCCAGCAGCTTGAACATGGAGACCCAGTACTTC,CASSLNMETQYF
.,TRBD1,TRBV7-2,TRBJ1-4,14,TGTGCCAGCAGCCAAGGGACAGGGAATGAAAAACTGTTTTTT,CASSQGTGNEKLFF
once,TRBD2,TRBV5-1,TRBJ2-7,16,TGCGCCAGCAGCCCGCCCGGGAGGACATCGCTCTACGAGCAGTACTTC,CASSPPGRTSLYEQYF
.,.,TRBV5-6,TRBJ1-5,14,TGTGCCAGCAGCCTGAGAGGGGTCCATCAGCCCCAGCATTTT,CASSLRGVHQPQHF
.,.,TRBV2,TRBJ2-7,13,TGTGCCAGCAGTGAAACGGGATCCTACGAGCAGTACTTC,CASSETGSYEQYF
.,TRBD1,TRBV19,TRBJ2-2,14,TGTGCCACCACGACAGGGATGAACACCGGGGAGCTGTTTTTT,CATTTGMNTGELFF
few,.,TRBV2,TRBJ1-5,13,TGTGCCAGCAGTGAGTCTGTTCAGCAGCCCCAGCATTTT,CASSESVQQPQHF
.,.,TRBV5-5,TRBJ1-6,14,TGTGCCAGCAGCATGGGGCTCTATAATTCACCCCTCCACTTT,CASSMGLYNSPLHF
.,.,TRBV5-1,TRBJ1-1,13,TGCGCCAGCAGCTTGGACAGAAACACTGAAGCTTTCTTT,CASSLDRNTEAFF
.,.,TRBV10-3,TRBJ1-4,15,TGTGCCATCAGCCCCAACGGAGGAAAAAATGAAAAACTGTTTTTT,CAISPNGGKNEKLFF
.,.,TRBV9,TRBJ1-3,16,TGTGCCAGCAGCGTAGGGCTGGGGAGCTCTGGAAACACCATATATTTT,CASSVGLGSSGNTIYF
few,.,TRBV4-2,TRBJ2-2,12,TGTGCCAGCACACCGGGGGCCGGGGAGCTGTTTTTT,CASTPGAGELFF
.,.,TRBV2,TRBJ2-1,12,TGTGCCAGCAGTGTGGTTCCTAATGAGCAGTTCTTC,CASSVVPNEQFF
.,TRBD1,TRBV6-1,TRBJ1-1,15,TGTGCCAGCAGTTCTTGGACAGGGGGCAGGACTGAAGCTTTCTTT,CASSSWTGGRTEAFF
once,.,TRBV7-2,TRBJ1-5,13,TGTGCCAGCAGCCTACAGGAATATCAGCCCCAGCATTTT,CASSLQEYQPQHF
.,TRBD1,TRBV4-3,TRBJ2-3,18,TGCGCCAGCAGCCAAGAAGGAACTGACAGGGGGTTCACAGATACGCAGTATTTT,CASSQEGTDRGFTDTQYF
.,TRBD1,TRBV4-3,TRBJ1-1,15,TGCGCCAGCAGCCAAGATCGCACAGGGGACACTGAAGCTTTCTTT,CASSQDRTGDTEAFF
.,TRBD2,TRBV5-1,TRBJ2-5,15,TGCGCCAGCAGCTCAGACGGGGGGGCCCAAGAGACCCAGTACTTC,CASSSDGGAQETQYF
.,.,TRBV10-3,TRBJ1-4,11,TGTGCCATCAGTGAAGGGGAAAAACTGTTTTTT,CAISEGEKLFF
few,TRBD1,TRBV2,TRBJ1-4,15,TGTGCCAGCAGAGCCCGGGACAGTGCTAATGAAAAACTGTTTTTT,CASRARDSANEKLFF
.,.,TRBV25-1,TRBJ2-2,13,TGTGCCAGCAGTGGGGGCAACACCGGGGAGCTGTTTTTT,CASSGGNTGELFF
.,.,TRBV7-5,TRBJ2-3,16,TGTGCCAGAAGCGTACCGGGACAGGAGGAGGTAGATACGCAGTATTTT,CARSVPGQEEVDTQYF
.,TRBD1,TRBV28,TRBJ2-5,15,TGTGCCAGCAGTTTACCGACAGGGTGGACACAGACCCAGTACTTC,CASSLPTGWTQTQYF
.,TRBD2,TRBV4-3,TRBJ2-3,14,TGCGCCAGCAGCCAAAGCGGGGGAACAGATACGCAGTATTTT,CASSQSGGTDTQYF
few,TRBD1,TRBV29-1,TRBJ2-2,15,TGCAGCGTTTCTACGGGGACAGGGGCGACCGGGGAGCTGTTTTTT,CSVSTGTGATGELFF
.,TRBD1,TRBV7-9,TRBJ1-5,16,TGTGCCAGCACCTTCGAACTGGGGGACAGGGATCAGCCCCAGCATTTT,CASTFELGDRDQPQHF
many,.,TRBV19,TRBJ2-6,14,TGTGCCAGTTGGCAGGGTACCGGGGCCAACGTCCTGACTTTC,CASWQGTGANVLTF
.,.,TRBV29-1,TRBJ2-2,12,TGCAGCCTCCGTCGGAACACCGGGGAGCTGTTTTTT,CSLRRNTGELFF
.,TRBD2,TRBV15,TRBJ2-7,16,TGTGCCACCAGCAGCGTTAGGACTAGCGGGGTCTACGAGCAGTACTTC,CATSSVRTSGVYEQYF
.,.,TRBV6-1,TRBJ1-6,14,TGTGCCAGCACCCTTTTGGGTGTAGAATCACCCCTCCACTTT,CASTLLGVESPLHF